Each of the 25 T cell receptor beta chains below was sequenced from the same sample in a study of glioma-infiltrating T cells. The iRepertoire nested amplicon-rescue multiplex PCR amplified TCR alpha and beta CDR3s from RNA. TCRdb re-analysed the multiplex PCR reads in MiXCR, keeping a single row per CDR3 protein. Of approximately 190,000 distinct CDR3 sequences listed, about 32% are singletons. The source material was glioma tissue, nonneoplastic brain tissue, or PBMCs (not recorded which). Every receptor here comes from a human donor with low-grade glioma or glioblastoma, undergoing nonglioma brain surgery, or in good health (not recorded which).

This clonotype was seen repeatedly, ten times or more. CDR3 protein: CSASRGAGEQYF. Written as DNA, the CDR3 is TGCAGTGCTTCCAGGGGGGCGGGGGAGCAGTACTTC. The chain carries TRBV20-1 and TRBJ2-7, with D possibly TRBD1 on 7 matching bases. V gave up 5 bases and J gave up 7 bases, with 15 bases separating them. Per germline, CDR1 DFQATT and CDR2 SNEGSKA (reference sequence). The length of the CDR3 is 12 residues.

This clonotype was seen at least ten times. V usage is TRBV29-1 and J usage is TRBJ2-3; 11 nucleotides agree with TRBD2. Losses at the gene ends were 4 bases for V and 4 bases for J; bases not matched to a gene: 7. The germline V gene encodes CDR1 SQVTM and CDR2 ANQGSEA. The CDR3 extends over 15 amino acids. CDR3 sequence reads: CSVARLAGGPDTQYF. The DNA of the CDR3 is TGCAGCGTTGCAAGGCTAGCGGGAGGCCCAGATACGCAGTATTTT.

About this clonotype itself: Possible read error: a much larger clone is one base away. The genes are TRBV29-1 and TRBJ2-5, with TRBD2 as a possible D gene (6 bases). The germline V gene encodes CDR1 SQVTM and CDR2 ANQGSEA. The CDR3 totals 12 residues. The CDR3 sequence is CSVARDSETKYF. The CDR3 DNA sequence: TGCAGCGTCGCCCGGGACTCAGAGACCAAGTACTTC.

With regard to this clonotype: A much larger clone differs by one base, so this may be a read error. Since the CDR3 does not end with the conserved phenylalanine or tryptophan, this likely comes from a read error. The chain has TRBV7-2 and TRBJ2-7; TRBD2 agrees at 9 bases. The CDR3 length is 16 residues. J lost 2 bases, V lost 5 bases, and 10 bases had no gene match. Germline values: CDR1 SGHTA, CDR2 FQGNSA. The CDR3 nucleotides are TGTGCCAGCAGCCGTGAGGAGCGGGAGGTCCCCTACGAGCAGTACCTC. As protein: CASSREEREVPYEQYL.

At least ten counts were recorded for this clonotype. CDR3 sequence reads: CASSSTWSIHNEQFF. In nucleotides, the CDR3 is TGTGCCAGCAGTTCAACGTGGAGTATCCACAATGAGCAGTTCTTC. The V gene is TRBV27, the J gene TRBJ2-1; D not resolved. V lost 4 bases and J lost 5, with 15 bases in between. This CDR3 region has 15 residues. Germline V gene data show CDR1 as MNHEY and CDR2 as SMNVEV (reference sequence).

This clonotype was seen at least ten times. The chain uses TRBV4-1 and TRBJ2-5; D may be TRBD1 (5 bases). The germline gives CDR1 MGHRA, CDR2 YSYEKL. The CDR3 is made up of 15 amino acids. Trimming cost V 4 bases and J 0 bases, with 12 bases left between them. The CDR3 nucleotides are TGCGCCAGCAGCCTTCTCTTGGACAACCAAGAGACCCAGTACTTC. Translation: CASSLLLDNQETQYF.

The chain carries TRBV5-1 and TRBJ2-6; D is unclear. The CDR3 extends over 16 amino acids. Germline V gene sequence: CDR1 SGHRS, CDR2 YFSETQ. The V end was cut by 0 bases, the J end by 1 base, with 8 bases between. The CDR3 DNA sequence: TGCGCCAGCAGCTTGGGTGGGGATTCTGGGGCCAACGTCCTGACTTTC. The encoded protein is CASSLGGDSGANVLTF.

Notes on this clonotype: A much larger clone lies one base from this, so it may be a read error. J is TRBJ2-1 and V is TRBV5-1; a possible D gene is TRBD2 (6 bases). The germline gives CDR1 SGHRS, CDR2 YFSETQ. The V and J ends lost 4 bases and 0 bases respectively, with 14 bases between them. The CDR3 runs 16 residues. The CDR3 sequence: CASSHRAGRSYNEQFF. The CDR3 nucleotides are TGCGCCAGCAGCCACCGGGCGGGGCGCTCCTACAATGAGCAGTTCTTC.

The V gene is TRBV7-2, the J gene TRBJ1-2; D not resolved. V was clipped by 5 bases and J by 3 bases, with 10 bases between them. Germline V gene lookup returns CDR1 SGHTA and CDR2 FQGNSA. The CDR3 loop spans 13 amino acids. As DNA, the CDR3 is TGTGCCAGCAGCCTTACCGACCACTATGGCTACACCTTC. Translated: CASSLTDHYGYTF. The complete variable domain, with remaining parts taken from reference TRBV7-2 and TRBJ1-2, reads GAGVSQSPSNKVTEKGKDVELRCDPISGHTALYWYRQSLGQGLEFLIYFQGNSAPDKSGLPSDRFSAERTGGSVSTLTIQRTQQEDSAVYLCASSLTDHYGYTFGSGTRLTVV.

This chain joins TRBV19 and TRBJ2-2; 7 positions match TRBD2. After removal of 1 base from V and 4 bases from J, the junction contained 9 bases not matched to a gene. CDR1 LNHDA and CDR2 SQIVND come from the germline V gene (reference sequence). The CDR3 is made up of 17 amino acids. CDR3 sequence: CASSIARETLGTGELFF. The CDR3 DNA sequence: TGTGCCAGTAGTATAGCGCGGGAGACTCTGGGCACCGGGGAGCTGTTTTTT.

Concerning this clonotype itself: Just one base apart from a much larger clone, this may be a read error. CDR3 sequence: CASSFGDRGHKQYF. The CDR3 region has the DNA TGCGCCAGCAGTTTTGGAGACAGGGGACACAAGCAGTACTTC. J is TRBJ2-7 and V is TRBV5-1, with TRBD1 matching over 8 bases. V lost 5 bases and J lost 8; bases outside the gene matches: 12. The CDR3 extends over 14 amino acids. Germline CDR1 and CDR2: SGHRS and YFSETQ. Full variable domain (outside the CDR3, taken from reference TRBV5-1 and TRBJ2-7): KAGVTQTPRYLIKTRGQQVTLSCSPISGHRSVSWYQQTPGQGLQFLFEYFSETQRNKGNFPGRFSGRQFSNSRSEMNVSTLELGDSALYLCASSFGDRGHKQYFGPGTRLTVT.

About this clonotype: It may be a read error: a sequence one base away is much more abundant. J is TRBJ2-3 and V is TRBV27; 7 bases match TRBD1. The V segment lost 3 bases and the J segment 0 bases; nucleotides outside the gene matches: 0. From germline, CDR1 is MNHEY and CDR2 SMNVEV (reference sequence). The CDR3 consists of 14 residues. For the CDR3, the DNA is TGTGCCAGCAGTTTGACAGGGAGCACAGATACGCAGTATTTT. Its protein is CASSLTGSTDTQYF.

In this sample, this clonotype turned up many times. The V call is TRBV11-3, the J call TRBJ2-3, with 7 bases lining up with TRBD2. Germline V gene sequence: CDR1 SGHNT, CDR2 YENEEA. The V segment lost 5 bases and the J segment 3 bases; nucleotides outside the gene matches: 8. This CDR3 has 15 residues. Here the CDR3 reads CASSGTEAGTDTQYF. Written as DNA, the CDR3 is TGTGCCAGCAGCGGAACCGAAGCGGGGACAGATACGCAGTATTTT.

A word on this clonotype: A read error may account for a junction end that differs from germline. The V and J genes are TRBV5-8 and TRBJ2-3; perhaps TRBD1 as D (6 bases). The CDR3 extends over 15 amino acids. Germline lookup yields CDR1 SGHTS and CDR2 YDEGEE. This CDR3 reads CARSFGRGDTDTQYF. The CDR3, as DNA: TGTGCCCGCAGCTTCGGCAGGGGAGATACGGATACGCAGTATTTT.

Remarks on this clonotype: Because the CDR3's place on the DNA is in doubt, the DNA is left out and the CDR3 is given as listed by TCRdb. The genes are TRBV7-2 and TRBJ1-1; whether TRBD1, the table's D call, matches the DNA was not checked. The CDR3 is made up of 22 amino acids, end residues included. The germline V gene encodes CDR1 SGHTA and CDR2 FQGNSA. The CDR3 protein is CASSPPDRKNIQYFGAGPEAFF.

There are many counts of this clonotype. The chain uses TRBV28 and TRBJ2-1; D unclear. This CDR3 contains 15 residues. Germline values: CDR1 MDHEN, CDR2 SYDVKM. Trimming cost V 4 bases and J 6 bases, with 16 bases left between them. The CDR3: CASSSSLRSLNEQFF. The CDR3 DNA reads TGTGCCAGCAGTTCCTCACTCCGATCCCTCAATGAGCAGTTCTTC.

This clonotype has ten or more counts. The gene calls are TRBV5-1 and TRBJ2-3, with TRBD1 as a possible D gene (6 bases). V gave up 0 bases and J gave up 2 bases, with 7 bases separating them. Germline V gene data show CDR1 as SGHRS and CDR2 as YFSETQ. CDR3 length equals 14 residues. The CDR3 loop is CASSLGGPTDTQYF. The CDR3 nucleotides read TGCGCCAGCAGCTTGGGGGGGCCCACAGATACGCAGTATTTT.

This clonotype has just a few counts. This chain joins TRBV3-1 and TRBJ2-2, with D possibly TRBD1 on 5 matching bases. Germline CDR1 LGHDT, CDR2 YNNKEL (reference sequence). The length of the CDR3 is 18 residues. Trimming shortened V by 0 bases and J by 6 bases, and 20 bases separated the two germline ends. CDR3 coding DNA: TGTGCCAGCAGCCAAGAACGTGACAGCTTCGAATATCCCGGGGAGCTGTTTTTT. Translation: CASSQERDSFEYPGELFF.

At least ten counts were recorded for this clonotype. The chain has TRBV4-1 and TRBJ1-2; D might be TRBD1 (5 bases). Trimming shortened V by 1 base and J by 5 bases, and 14 bases separated the two germline ends. Germline-derived CDR1 and CDR2 are MGHRA and YSYEKL. There are 15 residues in the CDR3. Here the CDR3 reads CASSQVGREVYGYTF. The CDR3 nucleotides read TGCGCCAGCAGCCAAGTTGGCAGGGAGGTTTATGGCTACACCTTC.

This clonotype was found many times. The rearrangement links TRBV4-3 to TRBJ2-7; a weak D match, TRBD1 (6 bases). CDR3 length equals 15 residues. V was cut by 0 bases and J by 5 bases, with 14 bases left in between. Germline V gives CDR1 LGHNA, CDR2 YSLEER. The CDR3 DNA reads TGCGCCAGCAGCCAAGATAGACAGGTGGGGAACGAGCAGTACTTC. It codes for CASSQDRQVGNEQYF.

The chain carries TRBV4-1 and TRBJ2-1; D possibly corresponds to TRBD2 (6 bases). The CDR3 sequence is 17 residues long. Germline V CDR1 and CDR2: MGHRA, YSYEKL. Trimming removed 0 bases at V and 0 bases at J, with 12 bases between. CDR3 sequence: CASSQDWLASSYNEQFF. CDR3 DNA sequence: TGCGCCAGCAGCCAAGATTGGCTAGCGAGCTCCTACAATGAGCAGTTCTTC.

This clonotype was detected many times. CDR3 sequence reads: CASSLAGADGYTF. Here the CDR3 DNA reads TGTGCCAGCAGCTTGGCAGGGGCTGATGGCTACACCTTC. The V gene is TRBV5-4, the J gene TRBJ1-2, with D tentatively TRBD1 (6 bases). V dropped 0 bases and J dropped 6 bases, with 9 bases sitting between them. Germline CDR1 is SGHNT and CDR2 is YYREEE (reference sequence). The CDR3 has 13 amino acids.

This clonotype was seen many times. The V and J genes are TRBV19 and TRBJ2-7, with a tentative D call TRBD1 (6 bases). V lost 5 bases and J lost 0, with 11 bases in between. The CDR3 sequence is 14 residues long. From germline, CDR1 is LNHDA and CDR2 SQIVND (reference sequence). The CDR3 region has the DNA TGTGCCAGTAGTCCACAGGGTCCCTCCTACGAGCAGTACTTC. Translating gives CASSPQGPSYEQYF.

This clonotype has only one observation. Compared with germline, one end of the junction differs, possibly owing to a read error. DNA of the CDR3: TGTGCCAGCAGCCAAGGCTCCGTGCCTGAATCTTTCTTT. Translated: CASSQGSVPESFF. The chain uses TRBV3-1 and TRBJ1-1, with D hard to call. Looked up from germline, CDR1 is LGHDT and CDR2 is YNNKEL (reference sequence). This CDR3 region has 13 residues.

This clonotype has at least ten counts. V is TRBV20-1 and J is TRBJ1-1; 7 nucleotides line up with TRBD1. The CDR3 length is 14 residues. Trimming took 0 bases from V and 6 from J; bases not matched to a gene: 7. The germline V gene has CDR1 DFQATT and CDR2 SNEGSKA (reference sequence). The CDR3 spells CSARDPQGGAEAFF. CDR3 in DNA: TGCAGTGCTAGAGATCCTCAGGGGGGCGCTGAAGCTTTCTTT.